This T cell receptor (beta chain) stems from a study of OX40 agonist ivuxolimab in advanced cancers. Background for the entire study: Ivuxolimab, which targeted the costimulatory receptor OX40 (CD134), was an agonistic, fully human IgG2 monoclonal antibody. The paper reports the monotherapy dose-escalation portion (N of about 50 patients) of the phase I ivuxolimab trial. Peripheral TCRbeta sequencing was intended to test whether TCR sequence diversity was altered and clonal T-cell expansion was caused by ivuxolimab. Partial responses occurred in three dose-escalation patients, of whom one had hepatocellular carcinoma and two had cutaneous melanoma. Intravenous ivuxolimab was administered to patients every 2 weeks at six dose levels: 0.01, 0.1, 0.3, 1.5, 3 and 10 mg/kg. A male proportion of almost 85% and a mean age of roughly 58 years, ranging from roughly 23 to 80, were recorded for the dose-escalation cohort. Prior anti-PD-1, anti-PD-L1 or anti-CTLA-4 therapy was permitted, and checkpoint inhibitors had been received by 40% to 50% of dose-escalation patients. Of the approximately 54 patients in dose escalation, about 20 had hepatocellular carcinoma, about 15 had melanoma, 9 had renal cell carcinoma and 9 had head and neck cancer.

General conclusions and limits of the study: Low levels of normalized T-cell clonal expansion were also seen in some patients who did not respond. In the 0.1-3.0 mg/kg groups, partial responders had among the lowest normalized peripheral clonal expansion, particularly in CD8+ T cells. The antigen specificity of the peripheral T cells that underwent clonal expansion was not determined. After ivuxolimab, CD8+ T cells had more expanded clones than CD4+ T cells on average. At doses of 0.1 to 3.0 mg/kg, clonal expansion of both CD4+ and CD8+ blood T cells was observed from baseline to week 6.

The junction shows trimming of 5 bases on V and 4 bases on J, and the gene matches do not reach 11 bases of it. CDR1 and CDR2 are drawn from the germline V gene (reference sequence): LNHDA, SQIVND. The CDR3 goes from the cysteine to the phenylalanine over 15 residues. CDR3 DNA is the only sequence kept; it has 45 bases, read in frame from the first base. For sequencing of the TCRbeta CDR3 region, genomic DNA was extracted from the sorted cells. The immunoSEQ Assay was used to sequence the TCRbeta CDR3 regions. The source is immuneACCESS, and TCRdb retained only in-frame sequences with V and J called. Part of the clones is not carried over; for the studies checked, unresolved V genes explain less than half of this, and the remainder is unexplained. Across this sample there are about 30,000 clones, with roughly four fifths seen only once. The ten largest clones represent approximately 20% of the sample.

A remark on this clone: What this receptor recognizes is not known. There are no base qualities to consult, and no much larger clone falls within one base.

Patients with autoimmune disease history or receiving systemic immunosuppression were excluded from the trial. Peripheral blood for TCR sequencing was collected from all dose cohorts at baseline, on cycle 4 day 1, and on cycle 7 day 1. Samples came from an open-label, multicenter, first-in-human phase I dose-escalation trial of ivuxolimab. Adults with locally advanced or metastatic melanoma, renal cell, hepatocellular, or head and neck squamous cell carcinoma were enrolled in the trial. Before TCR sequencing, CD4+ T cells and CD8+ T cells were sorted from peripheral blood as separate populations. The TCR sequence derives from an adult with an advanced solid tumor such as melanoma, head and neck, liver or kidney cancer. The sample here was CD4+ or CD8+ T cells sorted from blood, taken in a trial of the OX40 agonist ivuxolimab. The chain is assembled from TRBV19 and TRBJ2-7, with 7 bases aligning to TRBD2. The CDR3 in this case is CASSAASGDMYEQYF. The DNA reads TGTGCCAGTAGTGCTGCTAGCGGAGATATGTACGAGCAGTACTTC.